These 4 T cell receptor beta chains originate from one sample sequenced in a study of graft-versus-host responses after intestinal transplantation. Using immunoSEQ multiplex PCR, the repertoire was profiled, and TCRdb retains in-frame clones only, with some absent. The sample includes 43,000 or so clones, roughly 91% seen only once; the top ten take 5% to 7%. The sample in question was PBMCs, obtained about 120 weeks after a first intestinal transplant, on the day of a second. These receptor sequences come from a human patient who received an intestinal transplant, so some T cells may come from the graft donor.

This clone occurred a few times. CDR3 DNA sequence: TGTGCCAGCAGTGAAAGAGCGGGAGAGGGCTACGAGCAGTACTTC. Protein product: CASSERAGEGYEQYF. This sequence joins TRBV6-1 and TRBJ2-7; TRBD2 matches 8 bases. The J segment lost 3 bases and the V segment lost 2 bases, leaving 6 bases of the junction unmatched. This CDR3 spans 15 amino acids. Germline CDR1 MNHNS, CDR2 SASEGT.

The chain is built from TRBV19 and TRBJ2-3, with 8 nucleotides matching TRBD2. With 6 bases clipped from V and 1 base from J, the junction kept 6 bases outside the gene matches. The CDR3 length is 15 residues. CDR1 is LNHDA, CDR2 SQIVND, per germline (reference sequence). The CDR3 region has the DNA TGTGCCAGTAGCCCCCGAGCGGGGGGCACAGATACGCAGTATTTT. Encoded protein: CASSPRAGGTDTQYF.

The chain is built from TRBV5-4 and TRBJ2-3; D is undetermined. In germline, CDR1 is SGHNT, CDR2 YYREEE (reference sequence). The ends were cut back, 0 bases at V and 0 bases at J, with 11 bases in the middle. The CDR3 runs 16 residues. CDR3 region: CASSLEEFVSTDTQYF. The CDR3 nucleotides read TGTGCCAGCAGCTTGGAAGAATTTGTAAGCACAGATACGCAGTATTTT.

This clone was counted once. The chain carries TRBV12-5 and TRBJ2-3; D unclear. Deletions cut 0 bases from V and 1 base from J, with 20 bases between. Germline CDR1 is LGHNT and CDR2 is FRNRAP. The length of the CDR3 is 19 residues. CDR3 sequence reads: CASGLVNKNGSKGTDTQYF. The DNA for the CDR3 is TGTGCTAGTGGTTTGGTAAACAAAAACGGAAGCAAGGGCACAGATACGCAGTATTTT.